This is a list of T cell receptor beta chains from one sample in a study of T cells in Graves' hyperthyroidism and ophthalmopathy. Each CDR3 protein is one row after TCRdb ran MiXCR on the multiplex PCR reads. The table has about 640,000 distinct CDR3 sequences, around 21% seen once. Sequencing was performed on blood. These receptors all stem from a man aged 30 to 45 with Graves' ophthalmopathy. Each CDR3 is given without its conserved first and last residue. The listing skips clone size in some rows; elsewhere it reads once, few, many or a size class.

12	TRBV15	few	TRBJ2-1	ATSRDSPANEQF
14	TRBV6-2/TRBV6-3	.	TRBJ2-2	ASSVLQGSNTWELF
9	TRBV2	.	TRBJ1-2	AGQGFGGYT
15	TRBV12-3/TRBV12-4	.	TRBJ2-2	ASSLAVQRVYTGELF
13	TRBV28	few	TRBJ1-2	ASSLRGGADYGYT
11	TRBV30	few	TRBJ2-1	AWSVPLADEQF
13	TRBV5-5	few	TRBJ2-5	ASSLVTGVGETQY
13	TRBV7-2	.	TRBJ1-6	ASSLTASDNSPLH
13	TRBV6-1	.	TRBJ1-5	ASRSSEGDNQPQH
12	TRBV12-3/TRBV12-4	few	TRBJ2-5	ASRQLAGEETQY